This T cell receptor (beta chain) stems from a study of blood T cells in healthy people across ages. Using a J-beta primer mix together with a sample-barcoded 5' primer, a second PCR was run for roughly 6 to 11 cycles. In TCRdb, the 5' RACE reads were re-called with MiXCR into one record per CDR3 protein. The sample shows 1.5 million or so distinct CDR3 sequences, 40% to 50% of them seen only once. CDR3 length: 17 residues. Germline CDR1 reads SEHNR; CDR2 reads FQNEAQ (reference sequence). With 5 bases removed from V and 0 bases from J, the gap between germline ends came to 20 bases. This clonotype was seen more than once but under ten times.

V usage is TRBV7-9 and J usage is TRBJ2-7; D may correspond to TRBD1 or TRBD2 (5 bases each). The sequence was collected from a woman aged 18 to 35 in good health. What was sequenced was blood. The CDR3 is CASSQRGWGRDSYEQYF. Written as DNA, the CDR3 is TGTGCCAGCAGCCAGAGGGGTTGGGGCAGGGACTCCTACGAGCAGTACTTC.